Here is one T cell receptor (beta chain) with its context. The sample originates from a study of blood T cell repertoires in COVID-19. As for the study in general: Donors in the United States, Italy and Spain gave samples during acute or convalescent COVID-19. Sample material is recorded as cDNA or gDNA derived from T cells, B-cell-depleted T cells, or PBMCs.

TCRdb's table, derived via immunoSEQ multiplex PCR, lists solely in-frame clones and lacks some. In the table there are some 210,000 clones, approximately 84% of which are singletons. This receptor was obtained from an older woman with active or convalescent COVID-19. Sequencing input: peripheral blood.

The CDR3 DNA reads TGTGCCAGCAGCCCGCGACTGAACACCGGGGAGCTGTTTTTT. The encoded protein is CASSPRLNTGELFF. V and J are TRBV7-3 and TRBJ2-2; D not certain. Between the trimmed V and J ends, which lost 5 bases and 1 base, there was a span of 8 bases. The CDR3 spans 14 residues. The germline CDR1 and CDR2 sequences are SGHTA and FQGTGA.